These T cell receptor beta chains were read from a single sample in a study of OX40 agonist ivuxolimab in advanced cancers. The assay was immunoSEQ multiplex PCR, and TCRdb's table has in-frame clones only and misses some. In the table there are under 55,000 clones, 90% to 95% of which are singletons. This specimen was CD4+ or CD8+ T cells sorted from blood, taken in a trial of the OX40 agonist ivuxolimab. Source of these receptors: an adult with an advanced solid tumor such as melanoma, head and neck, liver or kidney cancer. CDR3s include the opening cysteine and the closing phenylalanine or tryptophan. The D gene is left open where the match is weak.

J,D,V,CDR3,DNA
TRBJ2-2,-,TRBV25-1,CASSEGHTGELFF,TGTGCCAGCAGTGAAGGACACACCGGGGAGCTGTTTTTT
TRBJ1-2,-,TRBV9,CASSAPLLQGYTF,TGTGCCAGCAGCGCTCCCCTATTGCAGGGCTACACCTTC
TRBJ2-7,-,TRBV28,CASTRDGLSEQYF,TGTGCCAGCACCCGGGACGGCCTCTCCGAGCAGTACTTC
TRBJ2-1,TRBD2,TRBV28,CASSLFLTSGSNEQFF,TGTGCCAGCAGTTTATTCCTTACTAGCGGGAGTAATGAGCAGTTCTTC
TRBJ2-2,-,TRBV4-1,CASQGAGELFF,TGCGCCAGCCAAGGGGCCGGGGAGCTGTTTTTT
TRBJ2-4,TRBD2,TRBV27,CASSTSGRAQNIQYF,TGTGCCAGCAGCACTAGCGGGAGGGCCCAAAACATTCAGTACTTC
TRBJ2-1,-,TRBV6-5,CASSYYGDGVYNEQFF,TGTGCCAGCAGTTACTACGGGGACGGGGTCTACAATGAGCAGTTCTTC
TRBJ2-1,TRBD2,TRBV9,CASSVGGAGGPGEQFF,TGTGCCAGCAGCGTAGGAGGTGCGGGAGGGCCCGGTGAGCAGTTCTTC
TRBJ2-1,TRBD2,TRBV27,CASSAPSGGGGNEQFF,TGTGCCAGCAGTGCCCCTAGCGGCGGGGGGGGCAATGAGCAGTTCTTC
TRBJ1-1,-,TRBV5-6,CASSAVQKNTEAFF,TGTGCCAGCAGTGCAGTTCAGAAGAACACTGAAGCTTTCTTT
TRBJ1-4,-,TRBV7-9,CASSQQDDYEKLFF,TGTGCCAGCAGCCAGCAGGACGACTACGAAAAACTGTTTTTT
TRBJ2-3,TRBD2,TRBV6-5,CASSTSGGADTQYF,TGTGCCAGCAGTACTAGCGGGGGTGCAGATACGCAGTATTTT
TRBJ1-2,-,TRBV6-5,CASSYVANYGYTF,TGTGCCAGCAGTTACGTAGCTAACTATGGCTACACCTTC
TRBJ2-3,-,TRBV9,CASSATPAGTDTQYF,TGTGCCAGCAGCGCGACCCCGGCTGGCACAGATACGCAGTATTTT
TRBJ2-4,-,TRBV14,CASSPETGKGNIQYF,TGTGCCAGTTCGCCGGAGACGGGAAAGGGGAACATTCAGTACTTC
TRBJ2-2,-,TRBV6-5,CASSYGGSGELFF,TGTGCCAGCAGTTACGGGGGGTCCGGGGAGCTGTTTTTT
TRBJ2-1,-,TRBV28,CASSLHQSIIPLGGNEQFF,TGTGCCAGCAGTTTACACCAATCGATAATACCCCTGGGGGGCAATGAGCAGTTCTTC
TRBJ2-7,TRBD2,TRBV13,CASSLGAGLAGIGSYEQYF,TGTGCCAGCAGCTTAGGGGCGGGACTAGCGGGAATCGGGTCCTACGAGCAGTACTTC